This record looks at one T cell receptor (beta chain) sequence and its context. Its antigen remains unidentified. This sample is drawn from a study of a mutant IDH1 vaccine in newly diagnosed glioma. Study background: Patients received vaccination from 4-6 weeks after radiotherapy alone, or with temozolomide cycles. Every participant had undergone radiotherapy, temozolomide, or both before, and most underwent both.

Trimming removed 6 bases from V and 5 bases from J, with 16 bases in between. The CDR3 is made up of 14 amino acids. The germline V gene has CDR1 SEHNR and CDR2 FQNEAQ (reference sequence). The time point here: week 47, end of study. A 20-mer mutant IDH1 peptide at 300 ug was injected subcutaneously with topical imiquimod. In weeks 1, 3, 5, 7, 11, 15, 19 and 23, patients were vaccinated. Repertoires were generated with immunoSEQ multiplex PCR, while TCRdb's copy carries only in-frame clones and drops some. The repertoire consists of approximately 84,000 clones, with 81% occurring once and the leading ten covering 5.2%.

The J gene is TRBJ1-1, the V gene TRBV7-9, with D maybe TRBD1 (6 bases). This TCR derives from a man in his forties with glioma. Source: PBMCs, taken from a glioma patient whose treatment included an IDH1 peptide vaccine. In DNA form, the CDR3 reads TGTGCCAGCAGTCTCGGCACAGGGATGACTGAAGCTTTCTTT. Translated: CASSLGTGMTEAFF.